These T cell receptor beta chains were read from a single sample in a study of cytomegalovirus exposure and HLA in healthy donors. The data were produced by immunoSEQ multiplex PCR, yet TCRdb's version contains in-frame clones alone and is incomplete. The sample has 150,000 or so clones; over 75% are singletons. The specimen sequenced was PBMCs. The receptors were gathered from a man aged 50-59 years in good health and CMV-seronegative. Both conserved end residues are part of each CDR3. A D gene is named only where the DNA matches it firmly. Clone size is not always given. Where it is, it says once, few, many or a class for expanded clones.

D gene	clone size	CDR3 length	V gene	J gene	CDR3 DNA	CDR3 protein
NA	NA	13	TRBV5-1	TRBJ2-7	TGCGCCAGCAGCGTTTCAGGGCCCTACGAGCAGTACTTC	CASSVSGPYEQYF
NA	NA	15	TRBV5-1	TRBJ1-1	TGCGCCAGCAGCTTGTCCGAGGTCCAGAACACTGAAGCTTTCTTT	CASSLSEVQNTEAFF
NA	NA	16	TRBV4-2	TRBJ1-3	TGTGCCAGCAGCCAAGCGACAGGCCCTTCTGGAAACACCATATATTTT	CASSQATGPSGNTIYF
NA	once	14	TRBV2	TRBJ1-2	TGTGCCAGCAGTGGGGGACATTCACGGGGTGGCTACACCTTC	CASSGGHSRGGYTF
NA	few	16	TRBV25-1	TRBJ2-7	TGTGCCAGCACCTCACACGGGTTAATGGACTCCTACGAGCAGTACTTC	CASTSHGLMDSYEQYF
NA	NA	14	TRBV7-3	TRBJ2-3	TGTGCCAGCACCCTCGCCCCAGGGTCAGATACGCAGTATTTT	CASTLAPGSDTQYF
NA	NA	15	TRBV7-2	TRBJ1-1	TGTGCCAGCAGCTTAGATCGGCGGGGGGACACTGAAGCTTTCTTT	CASSLDRRGDTEAFF
NA	NA	16	TRBV21-1	TRBJ1-3	TGTGCCAGCAGCAAACGGGGGGGAGTGGAGACAAACACCATATATTTT	CASSKRGGVETNTIYF
NA	few	16	TRBV11-3	TRBJ2-6	TGTGCCAGCAGCTTAGACTCCGGCTCTGGGGCCAACGTCCTGACTTTC	CASSLDSGSGANVLTF
NA	NA	15	TRBV9	TRBJ2-6	TGTGCCAGCAGCTCCCGAGGTGCTGGGGCCAACGTCCTGACTTTC	CASSSRGAGANVLTF
TRBD1	NA	15	TRBV18	TRBJ2-7	TGTGCCAGCTCACCAGAAGGGACAGGGGGCTACGAGCAGTACTTC	CASSPEGTGGYEQYF
NA	NA	14	TRBV19	TRBJ1-1	TGTGCCAGTAGTCGGACAGAGGTGAGAACTGAAGCTTTCTTT	CASSRTEVRTEAFF
NA	NA	13	TRBV15	TRBJ2-5	TGTGCCACCAGCAGACCCCCGCAAGAGACCCAGTACTTC	CATSRPPQETQYF
NA	NA	12	TRBV6-1	TRBJ2-1	TGTGCCAGCAGTGAGGAAGGGCGGGGGCAGTTCTTC	CASSEEGRGQFF
NA	NA	15	TRBV9	TRBJ2-1	TGTGCCAGCAGCGTAGCCAGTAAGAACTACAATGAGCAGTTCTTC	CASSVASKNYNEQFF
TRBD2	NA	14	TRBV9	TRBJ2-1	TGTGCCAGCAGCGTCAGACTAGCGGACAATGAGCAGTTCTTC	CASSVRLADNEQFF
TRBD1	NA	15	TRBV28	TRBJ2-1	TGTGCCAGCAGGAATACGGGACAGATTAACAATGAGCAGTTCTTC	CASRNTGQINNEQFF
NA	few	15	TRBV5-1	TRBJ2-3	TGCGCCAGCACCGAGGGCGGGGGCAGCACAGATACGCAGTATTTT	CASTEGGGSTDTQYF
NA	once	13	TRBV7-7	TRBJ2-2	TGTGCCAGCGGGACTTACGAAACCGGGGAGCTGTTTTTT	CASGTYETGELFF
NA	NA	13	TRBV30	TRBJ1-1	TGTGCCTGGAGTGCCGGGAAGAACACTGAAGCTTTCTTT	CAWSAGKNTEAFF
TRBD1	NA	14	TRBV9	TRBJ1-1	TGTGCCAGCAACCAACAGGGGGTTGGTTCTGAAGCTTTCTTT	CASNQQGVGSEAFF
TRBD1	NA	15	TRBV7-2	TRBJ1-2	TGTGCCAGCAGCGATGGGGGCAGGGGGAGACATGGCTACACCTTC	CASSDGGRGRHGYTF
NA	NA	15	TRBV30	TRBJ2-7	TGTGCCTGGAGTCCTCCTTTGGGGGGGCTTTACGAGCAGTACTTC	CAWSPPLGGLYEQYF
TRBD1	once	15	TRBV6-6	TRBJ1-2	TGTGCCAGCAGTCACCCCGGACAGGGCCCTTATGGCTACACCTTC	CASSHPGQGPYGYTF
TRBD2	NA	17	TRBV5-1	TRBJ2-2	TGCGCCAGCAGCAAGGGACTAGCGGGAGTGGGCACCGGGGAGCTGTTTTTT	CASSKGLAGVGTGELFF
NA	NA	17	TRBV2	TRBJ1-4	TGTGCCAGCAGTGAAGGGCGCCCCGGCAGGGGAAAGGAAAAACTGTTTTTT	CASSEGRPGRGKEKLFF
NA	NA	14	TRBV5-1	TRBJ2-5	TGCGCCAGCAGCTTGGGCGCGAACGGGGAGACCCAGTACTTC	CASSLGANGETQYF
TRBD2	NA	18	TRBV5-1	TRBJ2-2	TGCGCCAGCAGCTGGACCCCCTGGAGGGAGGGCCTGTCCGGGGAGCTGTTTTTT	CASSWTPWREGLSGELFF
TRBD2	NA	13	TRBV19	TRBJ2-7	TGTGCCAGTAGTCTCCGGACTAGCTACGAGCAGTACTTC	CASSLRTSYEQYF
TRBD1	NA	14	TRBV18	TRBJ1-1	TGTGCCAGCTCAGCAGACAGGGTAAACACTGAAGCTTTCTTT	CASSADRVNTEAFF
NA	NA	15	TRBV6-5	TRBJ1-6	TGTGCCAGCAGTTACTCAACCAGTGCTAATTCACCCCTCCACTTT	CASSYSTSANSPLHF
TRBD1	NA	15	TRBV2	TRBJ1-5	TGTGCCAGCACTACGAGACAGGGCGGGAATCAGCCCCAGCATTTT	CASTTRQGGNQPQHF
TRBD2	few	16	TRBV5-4	TRBJ2-1	TGTGCCAGCAGCTCCTATTCTAGCGGGGGTAACAATGAGCAGTTCTTC	CASSSYSSGGNNEQFF
TRBD1	NA	15	TRBV27	TRBJ1-6	TGTGCCAGCAGTTTGATGACAGGGTATAATTCACCCCTCCACTTT	CASSLMTGYNSPLHF
TRBD1	NA	16	TRBV5-1	TRBJ1-2	TGCGCCAGCAGCCTCGGGACAGGGGTTACTAACTATGGCTACACCTTC	CASSLGTGVTNYGYTF
TRBD2	NA	15	TRBV5-4	TRBJ2-7	TGTGCCAGCAGCTCCGGGACTAGCGGAAAGTACGTGCAGTACTTC	CASSSGTSGKYVQYF
NA	NA	13	TRBV5-1	TRBJ1-1	TGCGCCAGCAGGCGACAGGAGAACACTGAAGCTTTCTTT	CASRRQENTEAFF
TRBD1	NA	14	TRBV6-5	TRBJ1-2	TGTGCCAGCAGGCCCGGGACAGGGGACTATGGCTACACCTTC	CASRPGTGDYGYTF
NA	NA	14	TRBV27	TRBJ1-2	TGTGCCAGCAGTTTTGGGGGGAGCTATTATGGCTACACCTTC	CASSFGGSYYGYTF
TRBD1	NA	16	TRBV6-5	TRBJ1-1	TGTGCCAGCAGTTCCGGGACAGGGGTGTTTGGCACTGAAGCTTTCTTT	CASSSGTGVFGTEAFF
NA	NA	13	TRBV5-8	TRBJ1-2	TGTGCCAGCAGCACCACAGGGTCATATGGCTACACCTTC	CASSTTGSYGYTF
NA	NA	12	TRBV2	TRBJ2-5	TGTGCCAGCAGTGAACGCCAAGAGACCCAGTACTTC	CASSERQETQYF
NA	once	13	TRBV4-1	TRBJ1-1	TGCGCCAGCAGCCACGCCCAGGGCACTGAAGCTTTCTTT	CASSHAQGTEAFF
NA	NA	13	TRBV7-2	TRBJ1-2	TGTGCCAGCAGCTTAGACGAAGTAGAGGGCTACACCTTC	CASSLDEVEGYTF
TRBD2	NA	15	TRBV6-5	TRBJ2-5	TGTGCCAGCAGTTACGCGGCGGGAGAGAAAGAGACCCAGTACTTC	CASSYAAGEKETQYF
NA	NA	11	TRBV19	TRBJ1-1	TGTGCCGCAAGGGGGGGCGGTGAAGCTTTCTTT	CAARGGGEAFF
NA	NA	13	TRBV6-5	TRBJ1-2	TGTGCCAGCGGGGAGGGGCTAGGAGACGGCTACACCTTC	CASGEGLGDGYTF
TRBD1	NA	14	TRBV19	TRBJ1-1	TGTGCCAGCAGATTAAGGACAGGGGGAAATGAAGCTTTCTTT	CASRLRTGGNEAFF
NA	NA	11	TRBV7-2	TRBJ2-1	TGTGCCAGCAGACTCGCGAATGAGCAGTTCTTC	CASRLANEQFF
NA	few	16	TRBV5-1	TRBJ1-1	TGCGCCAGCAGCTTCGTAACAGGGAGGGGGAACACTGAAGCTTTCTTT	CASSFVTGRGNTEAFF
NA	NA	16	TRBV6-6	TRBJ1-4	TGTGCCAGCAGTTACAGTTTGGCAGGGGCAGGTGGAAAACTGTTTTTT	CASSYSLAGAGGKLFF
TRBD1	NA	15	TRBV28	TRBJ2-3	TGTGCCAGCCTTTCCGGGACAGCCAACGTTATTGGGCAGTATTTT	CASLSGTANVIGQYF
NA	NA	14	TRBV7-9	TRBJ2-5	TGTGCCAGCAGCTTCTCTGGGAGCGGGGAGACCCAGTACTTC	CASSFSGSGETQYF
NA	NA	16	TRBV19	TRBJ1-1	TGTGCCAGTAGTATGATTTTCGGGGGAGGACACACTGAAGCTTTCTTT	CASSMIFGGGHTEAFF
TRBD1	NA	13	TRBV6-5	TRBJ2-5	TGTGCCAGCAGTCGAGACAGGGCAGAGACCCAGTACTTC	CASSRDRAETQYF
NA	NA	13	TRBV11-2	TRBJ1-1	TGTGCCAGCAGTTTTAGAGGGGGAGATGAAGCTTTCTTT	CASSFRGGDEAFF